This T cell receptor beta chain emerged from a study of T cells in Graves' hyperthyroidism and ophthalmopathy. RNA transcripts provided the source from which TCR beta CDR3 regions were amplified. RT-PCR in the first round (using the HTBI primer set) targeted the TCR CDR3. TCRdb called the multiplex PCR reads again in MiXCR, with one record for every CDR3 protein. The sample carries around 720,000 distinct CDR3 sequences, over 35% recorded once. This clonotype occurred a few times. In germline, CDR1 is SGDLS, CDR2 YYNGEE. The CDR3 length is 15 residues. The V gene lost 5 bases and the J gene lost 0 bases, with 15 bases spanning the gap.

The clonotype comes from a woman in her forties with Graves' hyperthyroidism. Sequences were obtained from blood. The chain combines TRBV9 with TRBJ2-7; D is perhaps TRBD2 (5 bases). CDR3 bases: TGTGCCAGCAGTCCAGAAGCGGTTCACTCCTACGAGCAGTACTTC. Translation: CASSPEAVHSYEQYF. The entire variable domain, with the rest obtained from reference TRBV9 and TRBJ2-7, is as follows: DSGVTQTPKHLITATGQRVTLRCSPRSGDLSVYWYQQSLDQGLQFLIQYYNGEERAKGNILERFSAQQFPDLHSELNLSSLELGDSALYFCASSPEAVHSYEQYFGPGTRLTVT.